Listed below are T cell receptor beta chains from one sample, sequenced in a study of blood T cell repertoires in COVID-19. The repertoire was sequenced with immunoSEQ multiplex PCR; TCRdb's copy has only in-frame clones and lacks some. The sample holds 62,000 or so clones, approximately 80% seen once. What was sequenced was peripheral blood. The receptors here all came from a man between 60 and 75 years old with COVID-19, enrolled during active disease. Each CDR3 is given with its conserved first and last residue. Each record gives: J gene, clone size, D gene, V gene, CDR3 DNA, CDR3 protein. A D gene is named only where the DNA matches it firmly. Clone size, where shown, is once, few, many, or a class for clones that have expanded.

TRBJ2-2,NA,TRBD2,TRBV2,TGTGCCAGCAGCTTAGCGGGAGACACCGGGGAGCTGTTTTTT,CASSLAGDTGELFF
TRBJ2-2,few,NA,TRBV9,TGTGCCAGCAGTGCCGGCGGGAACACCGGGGAGCTGTTTTTT,CASSAGGNTGELFF
TRBJ1-5,NA,NA,TRBV27,TGTGCCAGCAATTCAGGGGGCAATCAGCCCCAGCATTTT,CASNSGGNQPQHF
TRBJ2-5,NA,TRBD2,TRBV7-6,TGTGCCAGCAGCTTACCGCCGGGGACTAACCAAGAGACCCAGTACTTC,CASSLPPGTNQETQYF
TRBJ1-1,NA,NA,TRBV11-3,TGTGCCAGCAGCACATACACTGAAGCTTTCTTT,CASSTYTEAFF
TRBJ2-5,once,TRBD2,TRBV6-1,TGTGCCAGCAGTGAACTAAGCGGGAGCCAGACCCAGTACTTC,CASSELSGSQTQYF
TRBJ1-2,NA,NA,TRBV5-1,TGCGCCAGCAGCTTGGCTAGGGAGGAGAGCTATGGCTACACCTTC,CASSLAREESYGYTF
TRBJ2-3,NA,TRBD1,TRBV5-4,TGTGCCAGCAGGTTGTCCGGGACAGTTACAGATACGCAGTATTTT,CASRLSGTVTDTQYF
TRBJ1-1,few,TRBD1,TRBV3-1/TRBV3-2,TGTGCCAGCAGCCAAGATAACAGGGGCCCTGAAGCTTTCTTT,CASSQDNRGPEAFF
TRBJ2-1,NA,NA,TRBV18,TGTGCCAGCTCCAGGACGGCGGCGGGGCCGATAAATGAGCAGTTCTTC,CASSRTAAGPINEQFF
TRBJ2-3,NA,TRBD2,TRBV7-6,TGTGCCAGCAGCTTAAGTGCGGGAGTCGGCACAGATACGCAGTATTTT,CASSLSAGVGTDTQYF
TRBJ2-2,NA,NA,TRBV4-1,TGCGCCAGCAGCCAGTCCCAGAACACCGGGGAGCTGTTTTTT,CASSQSQNTGELFF
TRBJ2-7,many,NA,TRBV2,TGTGCCAGCACTCGGGACAAAGGCTACGAGCAGTACTTC,CASTRDKGYEQYF
TRBJ2-7,NA,NA,TRBV30,TGTGCCTGGAGTAGAAACGGCTTCGGGGAGCAGTACTTC,CAWSRNGFGEQYF
TRBJ2-3,few,TRBD2,TRBV19,TGTGCCAGTAGTCTAGCGGGGGGGCAAACAGATACGCAGTATTTT,CASSLAGGQTDTQYF
TRBJ1-2,NA,NA,TRBV2,TGTGCCAGCAGTGGCCAGGTGGGCCGGTATGGCTACACCTTC,CASSGQVGRYGYTF
TRBJ2-2,NA,TRBD2,TRBV7-2,TGTGCCAGCAGCTTTAGCGGGGGTGGGACCGGGGAGCTGTTTTTT,CASSFSGGGTGELFF
TRBJ1-2,NA,TRBD1,TRBV7-3,TGTGCCAGCAGCCTAACGGGGGACAGATTTAACTATGGCTACACCTTC,CASSLTGDRFNYGYTF
TRBJ1-1,few,TRBD1,TRBV5-1,TGCGCCAGCAGCTCGACAGGGCAGCGGACTGAAGCTTTCTTT,CASSSTGQRTEAFF
TRBJ2-2,once,NA,TRBV29-1,TGCAGCGTCCCCCTGGAGTGGAACACCGGGGAGCTGTTTTTT,CSVPLEWNTGELFF
TRBJ2-5,NA,NA,TRBV12-2,TGTGCAAGTCGCTTAGCGGGGGAGGAAGAGACCCAGTACTTC,CASRLAGEEETQYF
TRBJ2-7,NA,NA,TRBV29-1,TGCAGCTCAACCCCAGGGGGGAGCTTAGCAGGGGTCGAGCAGTACTTC,CSSTPGGSLAGVEQYF
TRBJ2-7,NA,NA,TRBV11-2,TGTGCCAGTAGAGGTGGGTCCTACGAGCAGTACTTC,CASRGGSYEQYF
TRBJ1-1,once,NA,TRBV10-1,TGCGCCAGCAGGGCCTCACAGAACACTGAAGCTTTCTTT,CASRASQNTEAFF
TRBJ2-5,NA,TRBD1,TRBV7-9,TGTGCCAGCAGCTCTAACAGGGGAGAGACCCAGTACTTC,CASSSNRGETQYF
TRBJ2-3,NA,NA,TRBV3-1/TRBV3-2,TGTGCCAGCAGCCAAGTAGCCCAGGGTAGGATAGATACGCAGTATTTT,CASSQVAQGRIDTQYF